The clone carrying this TCR beta chain was counted ten times or more. CDR3 length: 13 residues. The V gene lost 2 bases and the J gene lost 4 bases, with 8 bases spanning the gap. The data are from a study of Graves' ophthalmopathy and Graves' hyperthyroidism. The sequenced template was RNA, covering the TCR beta CDR3 region. The first round was an RT-PCR with HTBI primers, and the second round was a multiplex PCR. TCRdb re-called the multiplex PCR reads with MiXCR, one entry per CDR3 protein. There are about 400,000 distinct CDR3 sequences in the sample; 15% occur only once, and about 7% lies in the top ten.

What was sequenced was peripheral blood. The chain links TRBV12-3 or TRBV12-4 to TRBJ1-1; D not certain. The sequence derives from a woman aged 18 to 35 with stable Graves' hyperthyroidism. CDR3 in DNA: TGTGCCAGCAGTTTAATCGCCCTCACTGAAGCTTTCTTT. It encodes CASSLIALTEAFF.